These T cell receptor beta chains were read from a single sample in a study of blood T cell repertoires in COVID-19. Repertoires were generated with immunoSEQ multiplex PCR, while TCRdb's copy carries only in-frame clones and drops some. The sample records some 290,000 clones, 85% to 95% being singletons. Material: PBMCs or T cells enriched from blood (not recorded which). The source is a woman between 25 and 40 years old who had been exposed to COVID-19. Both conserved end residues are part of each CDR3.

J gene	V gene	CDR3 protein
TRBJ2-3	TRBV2	CASGGLAGTDTQYF
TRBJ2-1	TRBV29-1	CSVDTVSYNEQFF
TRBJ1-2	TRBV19	CASSIDRGHIHYGYTF
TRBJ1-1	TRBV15	CATSRGGTELEAFF
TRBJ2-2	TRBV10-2	CASRTSGGANTGELFF
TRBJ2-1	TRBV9	CASSVTSARVNEQFF
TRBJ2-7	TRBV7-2	CASSVTAGTTYEQYF
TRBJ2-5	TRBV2	CASSARGETQYF
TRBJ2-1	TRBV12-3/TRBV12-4	CASTRGEGNEQFF
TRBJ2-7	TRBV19	CASRGQDTYEQYF
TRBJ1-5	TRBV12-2	CASRLKRDKGQPQHF
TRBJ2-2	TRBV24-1	CATSEDRDGELFF
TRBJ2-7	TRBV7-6	CASSLTANSYEQYF
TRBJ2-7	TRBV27	CASSRGHLYEQYF
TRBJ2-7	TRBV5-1	CASSRSGGSDEQYF
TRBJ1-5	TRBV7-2	CASNRLTGFGQPQHF
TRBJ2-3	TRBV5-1	CASSSTPLAGGRSDTQYF
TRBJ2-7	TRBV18	CASSPRDRIGPYEQYF
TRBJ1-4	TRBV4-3	CASSQDVEGGAEKLFF
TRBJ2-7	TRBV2	CASTVPSYEQYF
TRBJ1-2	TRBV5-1	CASSSRQGWVVDGYTF
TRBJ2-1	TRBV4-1	CASSQEGGAYNEQFF
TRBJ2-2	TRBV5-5	CASKILAGGPDTGELFF
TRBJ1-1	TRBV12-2	CASRSPRGLEAFF
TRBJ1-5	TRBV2	CASSRDRGGLNQPQHF
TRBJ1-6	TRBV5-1	CASSLVPGESNSPLHF
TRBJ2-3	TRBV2	CASSEASGGAVDTQYF
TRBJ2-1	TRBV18	CASSLSGLSEQFF